The TCR beta chain under discussion was sequenced for a study of regulatory T cells in long-lasting Graves disease. Assembly of TCR beta libraries relied on iRepertoire HTBI primers together with Arm-PCR of CDR3 regions. Each CDR3 protein gets one entry after TCRdb re-called the multiplex PCR reads with MiXCR. Of 250,000 to 300,000 distinct CDR3 sequences in the sample, 20% to 25% were seen once. Germline lookup yields CDR1 SGHTA and CDR2 FQGNSA. This CDR3 is built from 18 residues. The V and J ends lost 5 bases and 6 bases, in that order; junction bases with no gene match: 17. Time point denoted: persistent/refractory GD, antithyroid drugs over 5 years with positive TRAb. Extracted RNA from PBMCs served as the source of the TCR library.

The receptor's source is a female donor with Graves disease. V usage is TRBV7-2 and J usage is TRBJ2-3; the match to TRBD2 covers 10 bases. The sequencing here drew on peripheral blood mononuclear cells (PBMCs), taken when the disease was refractory, from a patient treated with antithyroid drugs. The CDR3 loop is CASSQNPHTSGATDTQYF. The CDR3 coding sequence is TGTGCCAGCAGCCAAAACCCTCACACTAGCGGGGCAACCGATACGCAGTATTTT.